These 15 T cell receptor beta chains share one sample of origin, sequenced in a study of blood T cell repertoires in COVID-19. Only in-frame clones appear in the TCRdb table, and some are missing; sequencing was by immunoSEQ multiplex PCR. The data contain around 70,000 clones, 85% to 95% of them singletons. Sequenced input: peripheral blood. The receptors come from a woman in her fifties or sixties with active COVID-19.

This chain connects TRBV4-1 to TRBJ2-6; D gene uncertain. This CDR3 spans 19 amino acids. The germline CDR1 and CDR2 sequences are MGHRA and YSYEKL. V gave up 0 bases and J gave up 4 bases, with 19 bases separating them. This CDR3 is CASSQEFGQVVKGANVLTF. As DNA, the CDR3 is TGCGCCAGCAGCCAAGAGTTCGGTCAGGTAGTAAAAGGGGCCAACGTCCTGACTTTC.

This chain joins TRBV28 and TRBJ1-5, with D tentatively TRBD1 (5 bases). Germline V gene data show CDR1 as MDHEN and CDR2 as SYDVKM. CDR3 length: 17 amino acids. V was clipped by 7 bases and J by 3 bases, with 22 bases between them. The CDR3 nucleotides read TGTGCCAGCACCAAAGTCGGGGGTGTCAGGACCAATCAGCCCCAGCATTTT. Translated, it gives CASTKVGGVRTNQPQHF. Looking up the rest from reference TRBV28 and TRBJ1-5 gives the full variable domain: DVKVTQSSRYLVKRTGEKVFLECVQDMDHENMFWYRQDPGLGLRLIYFSYDVKMKEKGDIPEGYSVSREKKERFSLILESASTNQTSMYLCASTKVGGVRTNQPQHFGDGTRLSIL.

J is TRBJ1-1 and V is TRBV12-5; tentatively, D is TRBD1 (5 bases). V was pared by 6 bases and J by 5 bases, with 16 bases between. Germline V gene lookup returns CDR1 LGHNT and CDR2 FRNRAP. The CDR3 is made up of 14 amino acids. CDR3 nucleotide sequence: TGTGCTAGTGGATGGGACTTAAGAGGAACTGAAGCTTTCTTT. The encoded protein is CASGWDLRGTEAFF.

The chain couples TRBV4-2 to TRBJ2-7; maybe TRBD1 (5 bases). Trimming shortened V by 3 bases and J by 6 bases, and 15 bases separated the two germline ends. The CDR3 is 14 residues long. Germline V gene lookup returns CDR1 LGHNA and CDR2 YNFKEQ. The CDR3 bases are TGTGCCAGCAGCCACCCGACACCTCAGGGCGAGCAGTACTTC. Its translation: CASSHPTPQGEQYF.

J is TRBJ2-1 and V is TRBV2, with 9 positions matching TRBD1. The CDR3 has 13 amino acids. CDR1 SNHLY and CDR2 FYNNEI come from the germline V gene. Losses at the gene ends were 10 bases for V and 5 bases for J; bases not matched to a gene: 6. CDR3 amino acids: CANRDRDDNEQFF. CDR3 nucleotides: TGTGCCAACCGGGACAGGGATGACAATGAGCAGTTCTTC.

On this clone: Relative to the germline gene, one junction end is altered; a read error may explain this. The chain employs TRBV28 and TRBJ2-7; 8 bases line up with TRBD2. This CDR3 region has 14 residues. Germline V gene sequence: CDR1 MDHEN, CDR2 SYDVKM. CDR3 region: CASTLAGNTYEQYF. CDR3 DNA: TGTGCCAGCACTTTAGCGGGGAATACCTACGAGCAGTACTTC.

The chain uses TRBV20-1 and TRBJ2-3, with no clear D. This CDR3 is 11 amino acids long. Germline V CDR1 and CDR2: DFQATT, SNEGSKA (reference sequence). Trimming shortened V by 3 bases and J by 5 bases, and 6 bases separated the two germline ends. The CDR3 reads CSARTVDTQYF. CDR3 DNA: TGCAGTGCTAGGACTGTAGATACGCAGTATTTT.

The chain is built from TRBV11-2 and TRBJ2-7, with D possibly matching TRBD1 (6 bases). V lost 6 bases, J lost 3 bases, and 18 bases lay in between. There are 15 residues in the CDR3. Germline CDR1 SGHAT, CDR2 FQNNGV. As DNA, the CDR3 is TGTGCCAGCAGGTTCACGTCCCGGACAGACTACGAGCAGTACTTC. Protein product: CASRFTSRTDYEQYF.

This chain links TRBV2 with TRBJ1-5; unclear D gene. This CDR3 is built from 14 residues. Deletions cut 5 bases from V and 3 bases from J, with 11 bases between. The germline CDR1 and CDR2 sequences are SNHLY and FYNNEI. CDR3 DNA sequence: TGTGCCAGCAGTCCTACGCTAGTCAATCAGCCCCAGCATTTT. It is translated as CASSPTLVNQPQHF.

On this clone itself: Germline and junction disagree at one end, which may indicate a read error. The chain is built from TRBV7-7 and TRBJ2-1; 11 positions match TRBD2. Germline V gene lookup returns CDR1 SSHAT and CDR2 FNYEAQ (reference sequence). CDR3 length: 15 residues. The CDR3 loop reads CASSETSGIGNEQFF. The CDR3 DNA is TGTGCTAGCAGCGAGACTAGCGGGATTGGCAATGAGCAGTTCTTC.

The chain joins TRBV11-2 to TRBJ2-2, with D tentatively TRBD2 (5 bases). This CDR3 comprises 11 residues. The germline gives CDR1 SGHAT, CDR2 FQNNGV. V lost 6 bases, J lost 8 bases, and 7 bases lay in between. The CDR3 DNA is TGTGCCAGCAGGGCGGGTGGGGAGCTGTTTTTT. This translates into CASRAGGELFF. The full variable domain, rest sourced from reference TRBV11-2 and TRBJ2-2, is EAGVAQSPRYKIIEKRQSVAFWCNPISGHATLYWYQQILGQGPKLLIQFQNNGVVDDSQLPKDRFSAERLKGVDSTLKIQPAKLEDSAVYLCASRAGGELFFGEGSRLTVL.

This rearrangement joins TRBV27 to TRBJ2-3; tentatively, D is TRBD2 (6 bases). The CDR3 extends over 14 amino acids. The ends were cut back, 4 bases at V and 5 bases at J, with 13 bases in the middle. CDR1 and CDR2 (germline): MNHEY, SMNVEV (reference sequence). CDR3 nucleotides: TGTGCCAGCAGTTCACTCGGGAGTAAAGATACGCAGTATTTT. As protein: CASSSLGSKDTQYF.

The rearrangement links TRBV6-2 or TRBV6-3 to TRBJ2-7; TRBD2 aligns across 7 bases. Germline V gene lookup returns CDR1 MNHEY and CDR2 SVGEGT. The CDR3 runs to 15 residues. V dropped 5 bases and J dropped 3; count of bases not matched to a gene: 10. The CDR3 DNA reads TGTGCCAGCAGTCCCCTTGGAAGCGGGAACTACGAGCAGTACTTC. It yields the protein CASSPLGSGNYEQYF.

V usage is TRBV4-1 and J usage is TRBJ1-5, with D hard to call. The CDR3 is 15 amino acids. Germline CDR1 MGHRA, CDR2 YSYEKL. The V and J ends lost 1 base and 6 bases respectively, with 13 bases between them. The CDR3 nucleotides read TGCGCCAGCAGCCAAGTGGCCCGGGTAAGTCAGCCCCAGCATTTT. It encodes CASSQVARVSQPQHF.

To note about this clone: The junction departs from the called germline gene at one end, perhaps through a read error. The chain combines TRBV15 with TRBJ2-3; a possible D gene is TRBD2 (7 bases). Germline V CDR1 and CDR2: LNHNV, YYDKDF (reference sequence). The CDR3 loop spans 15 amino acids. DNA for the CDR3: TGTGCCACCAGGAGAGGGGGGGGGCACACAGATACGCAGTATTTT. Amino acid sequence: CATRRGGGHTDTQYF. The full variable domain, in which reference TRBV15 and TRBJ2-3 provide the parts outside the CDR3, is DAMVIQNPRYQVTQFGKPVTLSCSQTLNHNVMYWYQQKSSQAPKLLFHYYDKDFNNEADTPDNFQSRRPNTSFCFLDIRSPGLGDTAMYLCATRRGGGHTDTQYFGPGTRLTVL.